Below, 17 T cell receptor beta chains from the same sample are listed, as sequenced in a study of T cells in Graves' hyperthyroidism and ophthalmopathy. Regions amplified from RNA transcripts were the TCR beta CDR3 regions. In the first-round RT-PCR of the TCR CDR3, the HTBI primer set was used. From the multiplex PCR reads, TCRdb called clonotypes with MiXCR, one entry per CDR3 protein. Of 490,000 or so distinct CDR3 sequences in the sample, roughly 21% were seen once. Specimen: blood. The receptors stem from a middle-aged man with Graves' ophthalmopathy.

There are a few counts of this clonotype. V usage is TRBV28 and J usage is TRBJ1-1, with D perhaps TRBD1 (6 bases). The V end was cut by 8 bases, the J end by 0 bases, with 10 bases between. This CDR3 contains 13 residues. Germline V CDR1 and CDR2: MDHEN, SYDVKM. In DNA form, the CDR3 reads TGTGCCAGCGTCCGACAGGTGAACACTGAAGCTTTCTTT. This gives the protein CASVRQVNTEAFF.

This sequence joins TRBV5-1 and TRBJ1-3, with TRBD1 matching over 8 bases. The CDR3 has 15 amino acids. V lost 5 bases and J lost 0; bases outside the gene matches: 4. Germline CDR1 SGHRS, CDR2 YFSETQ. The CDR3 loop is CASRAGGASGNTIYF. CDR3 in DNA: TGCGCCAGCAGGGCAGGGGGCGCCTCTGGAAACACCATATATTTT.

This chain joins TRBV30 and TRBJ1-1, with D tentatively TRBD1 (5 bases). Trimming pared 0 bases from V and 3 bases from J, leaving 11 bases between. This CDR3 comprises 14 residues. Germline loops: CDR1 GTSNPN, CDR2 SVGIG (reference sequence). The CDR3 region is CAWSVGWGDTEAFF. The CDR3, as DNA: TGTGCCTGGAGTGTAGGGTGGGGGGACACTGAAGCTTTCTTT.

The V gene is TRBV5-8, the J gene TRBJ2-1, with 9 bases fitting TRBD2. V gave up 0 bases and J gave up 2 bases; unmatched junction bases: 6. This CDR3 has 17 amino acids. The V gene's germline CDR1 is SGHTS and CDR2 YDEGEE. CDR3 sequence: CASSLAGWTSAYNEQFF. In DNA form, the CDR3 reads TGTGCCAGCAGCTTGGCGGGCTGGACTAGCGCCTACAATGAGCAGTTCTTC.

The chain employs TRBV5-1 and TRBJ1-1; D gene uncertain. V dropped 0 bases and J dropped 4 bases, with 7 bases sitting between them. CDR3 length: 13 amino acids. The germline CDR1 and CDR2 sequences are SGHRS and YFSETQ. The CDR3 DNA follows: TGCGCCAGCAGCTTGGGGCACGCCACTGAAGCTTTCTTT. Protein sequence: CASSLGHATEAFF.

There are a few counts of this clonotype. The chain has TRBV5-1 and TRBJ2-5; D is uncertain. The CDR3 covers 12 residues. V shed 5 bases and J shed 7 bases, with 12 bases lying between them. Germline lookup yields CDR1 SGHRS and CDR2 YFSETQ. This chain's CDR3 is CASRRALGTQYF. The CDR3 nucleotides read TGCGCCAGCAGGAGAGCCCTGGGGACCCAGTACTTC.

The gene calls are TRBV28 and TRBJ2-6; possibly TRBD2 for D (5 bases). There are 16 residues in the CDR3. Trimming removed 5 bases at V and 0 bases at J, with 11 bases between. Germline loops: CDR1 MDHEN, CDR2 SYDVKM. CDR3 region: CASSGGRPSGANVLTF. Here the CDR3 DNA reads TGTGCCAGCAGTGGAGGACGGCCCTCTGGGGCCAACGTCCTGACTTTC.

Many counts were recorded for this clonotype. V gene TRBV7-3 combines with J gene TRBJ2-1; TRBD2 agrees at 12 bases. J lost 8 bases, V lost 4 bases, and 6 bases had no gene match. CDR1 SGHTA and CDR2 FQGTGA come from the germline V gene. The CDR3 has 15 residues. This CDR3 reads CASSSLAGGMDEQFF. In DNA form, the CDR3 reads TGTGCCAGCAGCTCACTAGCGGGGGGCATGGATGAGCAGTTCTTC.

This clonotype showed up just a few times. The chain employs TRBV5-5 and TRBJ2-5; D assignment may be TRBD1 or TRBD2 (5 bases each). Trimming left V 3 bases short and J 7 bases short, with 22 bases between. The CDR3 is 16 residues long. CDR1 is SGHKS, CDR2 YYEKEE, per germline (reference sequence). In nucleotides, the CDR3 is TGTGCCAGCAGCTCACTGGGACGGCCCTTCTTGGCGACCCAGTACTTC. As protein: CASSSLGRPFLATQYF.

This rearrangement joins TRBV5-8 to TRBJ1-5, with D hard to call. Trimming pared 5 bases from V and 3 bases from J, leaving 9 bases between. The CDR3 contains 13 residues. The germline gives CDR1 SGHTS, CDR2 YDEGEE. Here the CDR3 DNA reads TGTGCCAGCAGAAAAACAGCCAATCAGCCCCAGCATTTT. Protein sequence: CASRKTANQPQHF.

In this sample, this clonotype turned up a few times. The V call is TRBV12-3 or TRBV12-4, the J call TRBJ2-7; 7 bases map to TRBD1. The CDR3 sequence is 14 residues long. V trimming: 3 bases; J trimming: 4 bases; junction bases outside the gene matches: 6. The CDR3 region has the DNA TGTGCCAGCAGTTTCCTGGGACAGCGTTACGAGCAGTACTTC. It translates to CASSFLGQRYEQYF.

This clonotype came up a few times. The chain employs TRBV28 and TRBJ2-1; 11 positions match TRBD2. V lost 6 bases and J lost 5; bases outside the gene matches: 3. CDR3 length equals 14 residues. In germline, CDR1 is MDHEN, CDR2 SYDVKM. In DNA form, the CDR3 reads TGTGCCAGCAGCGGGACTAGCGGAAACAATGAGCAGTTCTTC. Protein sequence: CASSGTSGNNEQFF.

The V call is TRBV19, the J call TRBJ2-2; TRBD1 matches at 8 bases. The germline V gene has CDR1 LNHDA and CDR2 SQIVND (reference sequence). After removal of 6 bases from V and 1 base from J, the junction contained 1 base not matched to a gene. CDR3 length: 14 residues. CDR3 sequence reads: CASSDRGNTGELFF. CDR3 DNA: TGTGCCAGTAGCGACAGGGGGAACACCGGGGAGCTGTTTTTT.

The chain uses TRBV10-3 and TRBJ2-3; D gene unclear. Between the trimmed V and J ends, which lost 3 bases and 2 bases, there was a span of 12 bases. The CDR3 runs 15 residues. CDR1 and CDR2 from the germline V gene are ENHRY and SYGVKD. This chain's CDR3 is CAISDSARHTDTQYF. DNA for the CDR3: TGTGCCATCAGTGACTCGGCACGGCACACAGATACGCAGTATTTT.

This clonotype was seen at least ten times. The V and J genes are TRBV7-9 and TRBJ2-2; D unresolved. Germline V lookup: CDR1 SEHNR, CDR2 FQNEAQ (reference sequence). The V end was cut by 5 bases, the J end by 7 bases, with 11 bases between. The CDR3 is 13 amino acids. The CDR3 sequence: CASSIPWGGELFF. In DNA, the CDR3 is TGTGCCAGCAGCATCCCATGGGGCGGGGAGCTGTTTTTT.

CDR3 sequence: CASSPRGSGGNEQYF. CDR3 nucleotide sequence: TGCGCCAGCAGCCCTCGGGGTAGCGGGGGGAACGAGCAGTACTTC. J is TRBJ2-7 and V is TRBV5-1, with TRBD2 matching over 10 bases. With 4 bases clipped from V and 5 bases from J, the junction kept 9 bases outside the gene matches. The CDR3 has 15 amino acids. The V gene's germline CDR1 is SGHRS and CDR2 YFSETQ.

This clonotype has ten or more counts. The V and J genes are TRBV12-3 or TRBV12-4 and TRBJ1-2; 7 bases line up with TRBD1. The J segment lost 6 bases and the V segment lost 4 bases, leaving 2 bases of the junction unmatched. CDR3 length equals 12 residues. The CDR3 DNA reads as TGTGCCAGCAGTTCAGGGGGAGATGGCTACACCTTC. Its translation is CASSSGGDGYTF.